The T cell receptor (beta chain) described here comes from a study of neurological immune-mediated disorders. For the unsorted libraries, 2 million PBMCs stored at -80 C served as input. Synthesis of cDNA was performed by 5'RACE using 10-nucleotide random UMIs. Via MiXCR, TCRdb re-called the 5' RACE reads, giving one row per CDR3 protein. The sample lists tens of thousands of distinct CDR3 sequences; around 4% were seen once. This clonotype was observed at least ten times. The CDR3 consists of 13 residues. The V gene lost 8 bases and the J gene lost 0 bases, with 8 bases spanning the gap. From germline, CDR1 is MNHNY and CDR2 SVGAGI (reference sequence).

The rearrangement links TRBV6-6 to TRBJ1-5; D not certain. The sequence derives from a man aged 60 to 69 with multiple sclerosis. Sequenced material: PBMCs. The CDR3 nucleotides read TGTGCCAGCCGGAGGTATAGCAATCAGCCCCAGCATTTT. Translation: CASRRYSNQPQHF.